Within the sample, the clone carrying this T cell receptor beta chain is medium-sized. The antigen is not known. Atypia-free adjacent lung was sampled at least 2 cm beyond the tumor margin. This specimen belongs to a study of T cells in localized non-small cell lung cancer. Study-level results: Longer survival (overall) was linked to higher T cell density in blood. Heterogeneity remains possible because sequencing was limited to only one tumor region. Appearance in adjacent lung was seen for a median approximately 59 of the top 100 tumor clones.

Clones were sequenced by immunoSEQ multiplex PCR, and TCRdb holds only the in-frame ones, with some missing. The sample lists 1,500 to 2,000 clones, under 30% occurring once. Per the germline V gene, CDR1 is MNHGY and CDR2 is SAAAGT. Trimming cost V 8 bases and J 0 bases, with 8 bases left between them. The CDR3 loop spans 12 amino acids. This clonotype was sampled from a woman aged 35 to 75 with stage I lung adenocarcinoma. This material consisted of normal lung tissue next to the tumor, taken before any cancer treatment. The genes are TRBV6-8 and TRBJ2-7; D is unresolved. The CDR3 loop is CASEHDSYEQYF. Here the CDR3 DNA reads TGTGCCAGCGAACACGACTCCTACGAGCAGTACTTC.